This T cell receptor beta chain was obtained from a study of blood T cell repertoires in COVID-19. Across the study: The United States, Italy and Spain provided the acute and convalescent COVID-19 samples. The analysed material was cDNA or gDNA that came from T cells, B-cell-depleted T cells, or PBMCs.

This CDR3 spans 11 amino acids. V was shortened by 1 base and J by 11 bases, with 9 bases between the two germline ends. Germline V CDR1 and CDR2: DFQATT, SNEGSKA (reference sequence). In the authors' workflow: Nucleated cell counts were estimated from reference gene primer amplification. Measured with immunoSEQ multiplex PCR; TCRdb has only the in-frame clones, and not every one. Clone size and V and J calls were adopted from that table, with D and trimming inferred from the DNA. The sample lists roughly 50,000 clones, around 80% occurring once. The sequence was collected from a woman of 80 years or more with acute or convalescent COVID-19. The sample was peripheral blood. J is TRBJ2-4 and V is TRBV20-1, with D perhaps matching TRBD1 (6 bases). This CDR3 reads CSARVGHLQYF. The CDR3 coding sequence is TGCAGTGCTAGAGTGGGACATCTTCAGTACTTC.